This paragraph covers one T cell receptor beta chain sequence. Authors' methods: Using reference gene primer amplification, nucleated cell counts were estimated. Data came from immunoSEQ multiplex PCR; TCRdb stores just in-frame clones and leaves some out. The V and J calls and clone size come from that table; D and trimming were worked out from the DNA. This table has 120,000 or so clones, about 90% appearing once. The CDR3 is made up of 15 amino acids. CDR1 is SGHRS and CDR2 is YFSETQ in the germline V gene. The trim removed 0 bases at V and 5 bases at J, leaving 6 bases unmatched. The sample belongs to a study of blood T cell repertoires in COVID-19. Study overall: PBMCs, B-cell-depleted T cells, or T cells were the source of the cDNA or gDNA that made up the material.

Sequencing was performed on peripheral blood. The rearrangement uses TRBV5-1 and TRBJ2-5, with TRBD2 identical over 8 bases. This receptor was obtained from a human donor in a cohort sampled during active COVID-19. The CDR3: CASSLDPGGQETQYF. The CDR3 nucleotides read TGCGCCAGCAGCTTGGATCCGGGGGGGCAGGAGACCCAGTACTTC. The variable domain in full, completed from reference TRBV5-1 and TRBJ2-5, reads KAGVTQTPRYLIKTRGQQVTLSCSPISGHRSVSWYQQTPGQGLQFLFEYFSETQRNKGNFPGRFSGRQFSNSRSEMNVSTLELGDSALYLCASSLDPGGQETQYFGPGTRLLVL.